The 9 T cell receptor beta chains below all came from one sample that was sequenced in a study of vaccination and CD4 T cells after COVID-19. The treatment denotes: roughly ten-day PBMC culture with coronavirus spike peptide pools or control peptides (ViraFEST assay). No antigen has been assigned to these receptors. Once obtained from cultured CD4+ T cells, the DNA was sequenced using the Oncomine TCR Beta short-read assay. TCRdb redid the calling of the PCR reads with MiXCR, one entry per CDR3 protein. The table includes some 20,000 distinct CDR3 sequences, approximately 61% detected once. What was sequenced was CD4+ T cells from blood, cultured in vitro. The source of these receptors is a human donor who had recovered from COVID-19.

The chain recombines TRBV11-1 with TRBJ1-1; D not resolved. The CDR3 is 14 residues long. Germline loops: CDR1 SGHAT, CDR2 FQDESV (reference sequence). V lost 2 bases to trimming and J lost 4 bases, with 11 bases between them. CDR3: CASSLTKLSTEAFF. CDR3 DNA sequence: TGTGCCAGCAGCTTAACGAAATTAAGCACTGAAGCTTTCTTT.

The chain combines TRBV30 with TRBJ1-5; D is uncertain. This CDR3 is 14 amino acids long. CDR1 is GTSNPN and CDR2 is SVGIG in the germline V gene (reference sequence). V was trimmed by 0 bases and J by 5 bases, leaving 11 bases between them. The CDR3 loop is CAWSVLGSDQPQHF. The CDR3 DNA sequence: TGTGCCTGGAGTGTACTCGGTTCGGATCAGCCCCAGCATTTT.

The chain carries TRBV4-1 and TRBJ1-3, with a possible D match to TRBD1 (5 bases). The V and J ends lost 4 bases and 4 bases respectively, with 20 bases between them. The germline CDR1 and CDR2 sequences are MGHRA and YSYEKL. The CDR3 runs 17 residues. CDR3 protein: CASSRQGVVLSGNTIYF. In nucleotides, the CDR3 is TGCGCCAGCAGCCGGCAGGGAGTTGTACTCTCCGGAAACACCATATATTTT.

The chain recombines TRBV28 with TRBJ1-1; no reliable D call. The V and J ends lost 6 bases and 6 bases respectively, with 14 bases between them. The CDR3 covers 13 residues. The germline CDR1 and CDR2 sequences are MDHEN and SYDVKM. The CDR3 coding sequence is TGTGCCAGCAGCCGAGGGCCCGCGTCTGAAGCTTTCTTT. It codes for CASSRGPASEAFF.

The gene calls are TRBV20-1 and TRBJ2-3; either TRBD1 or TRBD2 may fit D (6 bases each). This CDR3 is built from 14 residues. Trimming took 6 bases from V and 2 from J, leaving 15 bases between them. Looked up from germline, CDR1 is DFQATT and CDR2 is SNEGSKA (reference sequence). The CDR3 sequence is CSAAPGGPTDTQYF. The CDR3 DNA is TGCAGTGCAGCCCCCGGGGGCCCCACAGATACGCAGTATTTT.

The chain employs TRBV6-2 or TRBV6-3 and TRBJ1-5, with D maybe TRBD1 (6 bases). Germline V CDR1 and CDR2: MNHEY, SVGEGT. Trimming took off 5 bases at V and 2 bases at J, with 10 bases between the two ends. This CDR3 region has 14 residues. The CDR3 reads CASSRGGRNQPQHF. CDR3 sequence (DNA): TGTGCCAGCAGTCGCGGGGGGCGCAATCAGCCCCAGCATTTT.

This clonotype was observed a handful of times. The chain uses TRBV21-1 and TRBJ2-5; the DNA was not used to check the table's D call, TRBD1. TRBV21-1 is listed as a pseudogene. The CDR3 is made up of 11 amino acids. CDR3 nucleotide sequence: TGTGCCATCCCGGATGCAGAGACCCAGTACTTC. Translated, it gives CAIPDAETQYF.

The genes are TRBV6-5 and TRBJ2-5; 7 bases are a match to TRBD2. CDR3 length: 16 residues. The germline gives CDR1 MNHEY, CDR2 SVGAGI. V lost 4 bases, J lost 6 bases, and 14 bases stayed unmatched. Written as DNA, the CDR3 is TGTGCCAGCAGTTCAAGTGTTAAGCGGGGCGGAAAGACCCAGTACTTC. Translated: CASSSSVKRGGKTQYF.

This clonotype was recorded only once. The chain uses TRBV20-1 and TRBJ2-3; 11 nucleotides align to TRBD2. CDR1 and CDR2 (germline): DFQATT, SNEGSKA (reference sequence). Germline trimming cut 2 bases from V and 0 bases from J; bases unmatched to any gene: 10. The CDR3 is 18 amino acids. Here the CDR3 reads CSARRIAGGRSSTDTQYF. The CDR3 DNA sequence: TGCAGTGCTAGACGTATAGCGGGGGGGCGGTCTAGCACAGATACGCAGTATTTT.